The table lists the clone carrying this T cell receptor beta chain with a few counts. No antigen is known for it. This sample was included in a study of T cells in Graves' hyperthyroidism and ophthalmopathy. Whole-study context: Before treatment of any kind, peripheral blood was taken at initial diagnosis. The study's findings and limits: Most expanded thyroid clonotypes above 0.001 also appeared in blood.

RNA transcripts yielded amplified TCR beta CDR3 regions. HTBI primers were employed in a first-round RT-PCR of the TCR CDR3. TCRdb used MiXCR to reprocess the multiplex PCR reads, holding one entry per CDR3 protein. There are approximately 330,000 distinct CDR3 sequences in the sample; roughly an eighth occur only once, and 34% lies in the top ten. The PBMCs were taken from approximately 9.7 ml of fresh peripheral blood. Trimming cost V 10 bases and J 0 bases; bases outside gene matches: 9. The CDR3 runs 15 residues. Germline CDR1 LNHDA, CDR2 SQIVND (reference sequence). The TCR comes from a woman aged 40 to 49 with Graves' ophthalmopathy. Input material: blood. This chain joins TRBV19 and TRBJ1-1; 9 nucleotides line up with TRBD1. CDR3 nucleotides: TGTGCCACCGAGTCAGGACAGGGGATGAACACTGAAGCTTTCTTT. As protein: CATESGQGMNTEAFF.